The 25 T cell receptor beta chains reported below all come from one sample, sequenced in a study of cytomegalovirus exposure and HLA in healthy donors. This PCR relied on a set of 60 Vbeta primers and 13 Jbeta primers. The method was immunoSEQ multiplex PCR; TCRdb's version includes in-frame clones alone and lacks a portion of them. The sample shows 140,000 to 150,000 clones, 70% to 80% of them seen only once. Sequenced input: PBMCs. These TCRs come from a woman aged 60-75 years in good health and CMV-seropositive.

This clone has a handful of counts. This chain connects TRBV28 to TRBJ1-1; no clear D. CDR1 is MDHEN, CDR2 SYDVKM, per germline. The V and J ends lost 3 bases and 2 bases respectively, with 13 bases between them. The CDR3 runs to 15 residues. This chain's CDR3 is CASSLVAGINTEAFF. As DNA, the CDR3 is TGTGCCAGCAGTTTGGTGGCGGGGATTAACACTGAAGCTTTCTTT.

The chain is built from TRBV6-5 and TRBJ2-2, with TRBD2 matching over 7 bases. Losses at the gene ends were 5 bases for V and 4 bases for J; bases not matched to a gene: 4. Looked up from germline, CDR1 is MNHEY and CDR2 is SVGAGI. CDR3 length: 14 amino acids. This CDR3 reads CASSLGGSTGELFF. DNA for the CDR3: TGTGCCAGCAGTCTCGGGGGGAGCACCGGGGAGCTGTTTTTT.

The chain combines TRBV5-1 with TRBJ2-5; D ambiguous. Trimming shortened V by 4 bases and J by 1 base, and 14 bases separated the two germline ends. Germline V CDR1 and CDR2: SGHRS, YFSETQ. This CDR3 region has 15 residues. The CDR3: CASSPAAVSQETQYF. The DNA for the CDR3 is TGCGCCAGCAGCCCGGCTGCGGTATCCCAAGAGACCCAGTACTTC.

The chain combines TRBV28 with TRBJ2-2; D is perhaps TRBD1 (6 bases). The CDR3 extends over 14 amino acids. Trimming left V 6 bases short and J 1 base short, with 9 bases between. Germline V lookup: CDR1 MDHEN, CDR2 SYDVKM. In DNA, the CDR3 is TGTGCCAGCAGGTCGGGACAGAACACCGGGGAGCTGTTTTTT. It yields the protein CASRSGQNTGELFF.

The chain links TRBV6-4 to TRBJ2-5; TRBD2 is a possible D gene (5 bases). The last part of the DNA fits TRBJ2-7 better; the J call may be wrong. The length of the CDR3 is 15 residues. Germline V gene lookup returns CDR1 MRHNA and CDR2 SNTAGT. The CDR3 reads CASSDFAGSSYEQYF. The CDR3, as DNA: TGTGCCAGCAGTGACTTTGCGGGCTCCTCCTACGAGCAGTACTTC.

V and J are TRBV11-2 and TRBJ2-1, with TRBD1 identical over 8 bases. V shed 4 bases, J shed 6 bases, and the junction held 5 bases outside the gene matches. The CDR3 runs 14 residues. Looked up from germline, CDR1 is SGHAT and CDR2 is FQNNGV. In DNA, the CDR3 is TGTGCCAGCAGCTATAGACAGGGGCGCAATGAGCAGTTCTTC. Translating gives CASSYRQGRNEQFF.

The chain employs TRBV28 and TRBJ2-3; D is undetermined. Germline CDR1 MDHEN, CDR2 SYDVKM. The CDR3 runs 16 residues. Trimming left V 3 bases short and J 1 base short, with 14 bases between. The CDR3 loop is CASSFWSPRRTDTQYF. DNA for the CDR3: TGTGCCAGCAGTTTCTGGAGCCCTCGACGCACAGATACGCAGTATTTT.

About this clone itself: A junction end diverges from the germline sequence, so it may reflect a read error. The chain combines TRBV28 with TRBJ1-5; weak D call: TRBD1 (5 bases). This CDR3 comprises 17 residues. The germline V gene has CDR1 MDHEN and CDR2 SYDVKM. For the CDR3, the DNA is TGTGCCAGCAGTATATGGGGGGGTCGGTGGTCTCAGCAGCCCCAGCATTTT. Its translation is CASSIWGGRWSQQPQHF.

The V and J genes are TRBV12-5 and TRBJ1-5; D uncertain. V lost 3 bases and J lost 4, with 7 bases in between. The germline CDR1 and CDR2 sequences are LGHNT and FRNRAP. The length of the CDR3 is 13 residues. CDR3 sequence (DNA): TGTGCTAGTGGTTTCAAGGAGAATCAGCCCCAGCATTTT. Translated, it gives CASGFKENQPQHF.

The rearrangement links TRBV10-1 to TRBJ1-1; 11 positions agree with TRBD1. The CDR3 covers 13 residues. Trimming cost V 9 bases and J 5 bases; bases outside gene matches: 5. CDR1 and CDR2 (germline): WNHNN, SYGVQD (reference sequence). CDR3 residues: CASQDRGQTEAFF. CDR3 nucleotide sequence: TGCGCCAGTCAGGACAGGGGGCAGACTGAAGCTTTCTTT.

Comment on this clone: Additional DNA sequences in this sample encode the identical CDR3. This chain links TRBV5-4 with TRBJ2-7; 8 bases are a match to TRBD1. Trimming took 4 bases from V and 7 from J; bases not matched to a gene: 7. The CDR3 runs to 13 residues. Germline assignment: CDR1 SGHNT and CDR2 YYREEE (reference sequence). The CDR3 loop reads CASSRTGNREQYF. For the CDR3, the DNA is TGTGCCAGCAGCAGGACAGGGAATAGGGAGCAGTACTTC. The variable domain in full, with the rest retrieved from reference TRBV5-4 and TRBJ2-7, is ETGVTQSPTHLIKTRGQQVTLRCSSQSGHNTVSWYQQALGQGPQFIFQYYREEENGRGNFPPRFSGLQFPNYSSELNVNALELDDSALYLCASSRTGNREQYFGPGTRLTVT.

This clone was recorded a few times. The CDR3 DNA is TGTGCCAGCAGCTGGACAGGGGGCTCGTACGAGCAGTACTTC. Translating it yields CASSWTGGSYEQYF. V is TRBV5-4 and J is TRBJ2-7; 11 bases align to TRBD1. Trimming at V came to 3 bases and at J to 4 bases, leaving 3 bases not matched to a gene. This CDR3 is built from 14 residues. Germline assignment: CDR1 SGHNT and CDR2 YYREEE (reference sequence).

The chain joins TRBV19 to TRBJ2-7, with D unresolved. From germline, CDR1 is LNHDA and CDR2 SQIVND (reference sequence). Between the trimmed V and J ends, which lost 9 bases and 6 bases, there was a span of 18 bases. The CDR3 has 13 residues. CDR3 nucleotide sequence: TGTGCCAGCGTGGGCTACCCAAAAGGCGAGCAGTACTTC. Its translation: CASVGYPKGEQYF.

This chain connects TRBV28 to TRBJ1-3, with 7 bases that match TRBD1. The J segment lost 4 bases and the V segment lost 5 bases, leaving 5 bases of the junction unmatched. The CDR3 length is 14 residues. Germline V gene data show CDR1 as MDHEN and CDR2 as SYDVKM. CDR3 residues: CASSMTGIGNTIYF. The CDR3 coding sequence is TGTGCCAGCAGTATGACAGGGATCGGAAACACCATATATTTT. Full variable domain (outside the CDR3, taken from reference TRBV28 and TRBJ1-3): DVKVTQSSRYLVKRTGEKVFLECVQDMDHENMFWYRQDPGLGLRLIYFSYDVKMKEKGDIPEGYSVSREKKERFSLILESASTNQTSMYLCASSMTGIGNTIYFGEGSWLTVV.

The J gene is TRBJ2-3, the V gene TRBV15; 8 bases fit TRBD2. The length of the CDR3 is 16 residues. Losses at the gene ends were 0 bases for V and 4 bases for J; bases not matched to a gene: 6. Germline V lookup: CDR1 LNHNV, CDR2 YYDKDF (reference sequence). The CDR3 spells CATSRESGSIPDTQYF. The CDR3 DNA reads as TGTGCCACCAGCAGAGAGAGCGGGAGCATCCCAGATACGCAGTATTTT.

The chain recombines TRBV5-1 with TRBJ2-3; TRBD1 agrees at 7 bases. Germline CDR1 and CDR2: SGHRS and YFSETQ. V lost 0 bases and J lost 2; bases outside the gene matches: 6. The CDR3 consists of 16 residues. The CDR3 DNA sequence: TGCGCCAGCAGCTTGGGACACAGGGGTTTCACAGATACGCAGTATTTT. It codes for CASSLGHRGFTDTQYF.

This chain connects TRBV7-8 to TRBJ1-1; no reliable D call. Looked up from germline, CDR1 is SGHVS and CDR2 is FQNEAQ. This CDR3 region has 15 residues. With 3 bases removed from V and 4 bases from J, the gap between germline ends came to 15 bases. The CDR3: CASSLPGVVGTEAFF. CDR3 bases: TGTGCCAGCAGCTTGCCCGGAGTGGTGGGCACTGAAGCTTTCTTT.

This chain connects TRBV9 to TRBJ2-7, with D tentatively TRBD1 (5 bases). Germline CDR1 SGDLS, CDR2 YYNGEE. This CDR3 region has 16 residues. With 0 bases removed from V and 0 bases from J, the gap between germline ends came to 13 bases. This CDR3 reads CASSVDPGLNSYEQYF. For the CDR3, the DNA is TGTGCCAGCAGCGTAGATCCAGGGCTGAACTCCTACGAGCAGTACTTC.

The chain joins TRBV7-6 to TRBJ1-2, with 10 positions matching TRBD1. Germline CDR1 and CDR2: SGHVS and FNYEAQ. This CDR3 region has 15 residues. With 4 bases clipped from V and 0 bases from J, the junction kept 2 bases outside the gene matches. The CDR3 spells CASSSDRGPNYGYTF. In DNA form, the CDR3 reads TGTGCCAGCAGCTCCGACAGGGGGCCTAACTATGGCTACACCTTC.

This chain uses TRBV29-1 with TRBJ2-1, with TRBD2 matching over 12 bases. Looked up from germline, CDR1 is SQVTM and CDR2 is ANQGSEA. This CDR3 region has 13 residues. V dropped 4 bases and J dropped 9; count of bases not matched to a gene: 4. CDR3 sequence: CSVGLAGESEQFF. CDR3 nucleotide sequence: TGCAGCGTTGGACTAGCGGGAGAATCTGAGCAGTTCTTC.

This rearrangement joins TRBV19 to TRBJ2-1; tentatively, D is TRBD1 (5 bases). This CDR3 spans 11 amino acids. Germline-derived CDR1 and CDR2 are LNHDA and SQIVND (reference sequence). Trimming shortened V by 7 bases and J by 7 bases, and 8 bases separated the two germline ends. The CDR3 loop is CASTHRNEQFF. The CDR3 coding sequence is TGTGCCAGTACGCACAGGAATGAGCAGTTCTTC. The full variable domain, its missing parts supplied by reference TRBV19 and TRBJ2-1, is DGGITQSPKYLFRKEGQNVTLSCEQNLNHDAMYWYRQDPGQGLRLIYYSQIVNDFQKGDIAEGYSVSREKKESFPLTVTSAQKNPTAFYLCASTHRNEQFFGPGTRLTVL.

The rearrangement joins TRBV18 to TRBJ2-7; TRBD1 aligns across 9 bases. The germline gives CDR1 KGHSH, CDR2 LQKENI. The CDR3 sequence is 15 residues long. The ends lost 0 bases at V and 7 bases at J; junction bases unmatched: 7. The CDR3 sequence is CASSPPGQGMQEQYF. Here the CDR3 DNA reads TGTGCCAGCTCACCACCGGGACAGGGAATGCAGGAGCAGTACTTC.

This sequence joins TRBV5-1 and TRBJ2-3; no clear D gene. In germline, CDR1 is SGHRS, CDR2 YFSETQ. Trimming cost V 4 bases and J 0 bases, with 6 bases left between them. This CDR3 has 13 amino acids. Written as DNA, the CDR3 is TGCGCCAGCAGCGAGCCTAGCACAGATACGCAGTATTTT. Residues: CASSEPSTDTQYF.

This clone has more than one count but fewer than ten. The chain uses TRBV9 and TRBJ1-1, with TRBD1 matching 7 bases. Trimming removed 4 bases from V and 5 bases from J; junction bases left unmatched: 8. The germline CDR1 and CDR2 sequences are SGDLS and YYNGEE. This CDR3 contains 14 residues. CDR3 sequence reads: CASSPRQGGTEAFF. The CDR3 DNA reads TGTGCCAGCAGCCCCCGCCAGGGGGGAACTGAAGCTTTCTTT.

V and J are TRBV19 and TRBJ2-7; TRBD1 aligns across 10 bases. Germline V CDR1 and CDR2: LNHDA, SQIVND (reference sequence). Trimming cost V 6 bases and J 2 bases; bases outside gene matches: 4. CDR3 length: 14 amino acids. The CDR3 loop is CASRSGTGAYEQYF. The CDR3 DNA reads as TGTGCCAGTAGATCCGGGACAGGGGCCTACGAGCAGTACTTC.